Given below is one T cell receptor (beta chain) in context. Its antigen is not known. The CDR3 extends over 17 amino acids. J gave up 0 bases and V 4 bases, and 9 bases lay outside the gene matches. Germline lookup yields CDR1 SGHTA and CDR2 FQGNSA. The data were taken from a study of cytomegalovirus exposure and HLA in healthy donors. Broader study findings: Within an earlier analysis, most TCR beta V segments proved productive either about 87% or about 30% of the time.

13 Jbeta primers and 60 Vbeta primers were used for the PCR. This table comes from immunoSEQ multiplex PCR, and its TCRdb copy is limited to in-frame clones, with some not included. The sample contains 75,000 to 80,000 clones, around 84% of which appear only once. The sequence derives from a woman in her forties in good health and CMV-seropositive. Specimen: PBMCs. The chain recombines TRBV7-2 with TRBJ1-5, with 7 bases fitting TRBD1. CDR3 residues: CASSSGTAYDSNQPQHF. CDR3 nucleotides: TGTGCCAGCAGCTCCGGGACAGCCTATGATAGCAATCAGCCCCAGCATTTT.